The 8 T cell receptor beta chains in this list originate from one sample, sequenced in a study of cytomegalovirus exposure and HLA in healthy donors. In the PCR, 60 Vbeta and 13 Jbeta primers were used. Here immunoSEQ multiplex PCR was the method, and the copy in TCRdb shows in-frame clones only, minus some. The top ten hold approximately 2% of the sample, which has more than 150,000 clones, over 70% seen once. The sequenced sample consisted of PBMCs. Receptors were obtained from a woman younger than 30 in good health and CMV-seropositive.

The rearrangement links TRBV27 to TRBJ2-7; the match to TRBD2 covers 9 bases. J gave up 0 bases and V 1 base, and 4 bases lay outside the gene matches. The germline V gene has CDR1 MNHEY and CDR2 SMNVEV (reference sequence). The CDR3 is 16 residues long. The CDR3 loop is CASSLFLAGSSYEQYF. In DNA form, the CDR3 reads TGTGCCAGCAGTTTATTTCTAGCGGGGAGCTCCTACGAGCAGTACTTC.

This chain uses TRBV2 with TRBJ2-1; a weak D match, TRBD1 (5 bases). Looked up from germline, CDR1 is SNHLY and CDR2 is FYNNEI. Deletions cut 4 bases from V and 2 bases from J, with 18 bases between. CDR3 length: 17 residues. The CDR3 reads CASSGGPGDPAYNEQFF. The CDR3, as DNA: TGTGCCAGCAGTGGGGGCCCAGGAGACCCAGCCTACAATGAGCAGTTCTTC.

Comment on this clone: An end of the junction does not agree with germline; a read error may underlie this. This chain joins TRBV5-4 and TRBJ2-1; 10 bases match TRBD1. This CDR3 is built from 15 residues. In germline, CDR1 is SGHNT, CDR2 YYREEE (reference sequence). CDR3 in amino acids: CASSSTGGSHNEQFF. The CDR3 DNA is TGTGCCAGCAGTTCGACAGGGGGCTCCCACAATGAGCAGTTCTTC.

This clone was counted a single time. The gene calls are TRBV7-2 and TRBJ2-5, with D possibly being TRBD2 (5 bases). The V and J ends lost 6 bases and 2 bases respectively, with 13 bases between them. This CDR3 contains 14 residues. Germline V lookup: CDR1 SGHTA, CDR2 FQGNSA. DNA of the CDR3: TGTGCCAGCAGTTCGGGAACGTTGCAAGAGACCCAGTACTTC. It specifies CASSSGTLQETQYF.

The gene calls are TRBV9 and TRBJ1-6; D not certain. The CDR3 contains 12 residues. The V end lost 3 bases, the J end lost 7 bases, and 5 bases lay between the germline ends. Germline V gene data show CDR1 as SGDLS and CDR2 as YYNGEE. CDR3 region: CASSARNSPLHF. The CDR3 bases are TGTGCCAGCAGCGCCAGAAATTCACCCCTCCACTTT. Filled out from reference TRBV9 and TRBJ1-6, the complete variable domain reads DSGVTQTPKHLITATGQRVTLRCSPRSGDLSVYWYQQSLDQGLQFLIQYYNGEERAKGNILERFSAQQFPDLHSELNLSSLELGDSALYFCASSARNSPLHFGNGTRLTVT.

The V and J genes are TRBV27 and TRBJ1-2, with D perhaps matching TRBD1 (6 bases). This CDR3 spans 13 amino acids. Germline assignment: CDR1 MNHEY and CDR2 SMNVEV (reference sequence). V was clipped by 4 bases and J by 6 bases, with 12 bases between them. This CDR3 reads CASSSYRVDGYTF. DNA for the CDR3: TGTGCCAGCAGTTCCTACAGGGTAGATGGCTACACCTTC.

The chain uses TRBV7-9 and TRBJ2-5, with D perhaps TRBD2 (6 bases). The ends were cut back, 1 base at V and 5 bases at J, with 14 bases in the middle. This CDR3 contains 15 residues. Germline lookup yields CDR1 SEHNR and CDR2 FQNEAQ (reference sequence). CDR3 bases: TGTGCCAGCAGCTTAGTAGGAGGGGTCGTTGAGACCCAGTACTTC. Its translation: CASSLVGGVVETQYF.

The V gene is TRBV2, the J gene TRBJ1-4; tentative D call: TRBD1 (6 bases). Germline CDR1 reads SNHLY; CDR2 reads FYNNEI. The CDR3 sequence is 15 residues long. V was cut by 4 bases and J by 10 bases, with 19 bases left in between. CDR3: CASSVSGAMGVKLFF. The DNA of the CDR3 is TGTGCCAGCAGTGTATCAGGGGCGATGGGGGTAAAACTGTTTTTT.